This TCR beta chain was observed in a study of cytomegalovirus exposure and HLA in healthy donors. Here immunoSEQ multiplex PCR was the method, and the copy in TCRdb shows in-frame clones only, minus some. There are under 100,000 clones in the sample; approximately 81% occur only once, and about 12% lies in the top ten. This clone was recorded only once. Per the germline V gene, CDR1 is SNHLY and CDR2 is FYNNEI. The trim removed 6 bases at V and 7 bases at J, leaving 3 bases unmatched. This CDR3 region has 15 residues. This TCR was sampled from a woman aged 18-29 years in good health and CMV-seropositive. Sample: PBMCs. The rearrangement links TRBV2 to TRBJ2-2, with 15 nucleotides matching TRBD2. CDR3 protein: CASRGTSGGHGELFF. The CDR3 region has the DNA TGTGCCAGCAGGGGGACTAGCGGGGGGCACGGGGAGCTGTTTTTT.